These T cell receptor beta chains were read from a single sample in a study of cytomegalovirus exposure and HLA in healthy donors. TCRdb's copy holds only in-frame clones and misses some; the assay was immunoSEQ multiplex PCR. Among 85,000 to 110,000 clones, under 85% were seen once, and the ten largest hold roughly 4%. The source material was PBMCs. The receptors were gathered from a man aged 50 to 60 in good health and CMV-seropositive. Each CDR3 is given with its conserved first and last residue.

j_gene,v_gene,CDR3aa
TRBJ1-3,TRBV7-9,CASSRPEGTIYF
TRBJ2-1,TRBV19,CASSTGLAGRNEQFF
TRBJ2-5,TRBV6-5,CASSLRGGAQETQYF
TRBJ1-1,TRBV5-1,CASSLAGVPNTEAFF
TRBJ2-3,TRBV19,CASSTIGAGDTQYF
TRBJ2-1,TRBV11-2,CASSYRLAGVYNEQFF
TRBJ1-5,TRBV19,CASSMDSHQPQHF
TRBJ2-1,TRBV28,CASSFGGPNNEQFF
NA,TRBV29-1,CSAGQGEGEQYF
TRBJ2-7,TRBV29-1,CSVGTSFEQYF
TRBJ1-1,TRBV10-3,CATRQGSNTEAFF
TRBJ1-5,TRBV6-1,CASSSGTFNQPQHF
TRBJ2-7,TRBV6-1,CASSAGTGFGEQYF
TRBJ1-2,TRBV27,CASSTHGLTNYGYTF
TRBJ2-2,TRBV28,CASIHRGTGELFF
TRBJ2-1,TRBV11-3,CASSLGLYNEQFF
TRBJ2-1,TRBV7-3,CASSPNLRGGNEQFF
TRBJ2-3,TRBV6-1,CASMLTQVIDTQYF
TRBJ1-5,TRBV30,CAWSGQGGPQHF
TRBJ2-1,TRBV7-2,CASSLEWLAGVGRDNEQFF
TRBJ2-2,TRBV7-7,CASGLLAGGPGELFF